This TCR beta chain was sequenced in a study of early stage breast cancer tumors. Profiling relied on immunoSEQ multiplex PCR, and the TCRdb table lists in-frame clones only, not all of them. The sample includes about 72,000 clones, approximately 80% of them seen just once. V was clipped by 6 bases and J by 2 bases; unmatched bases: 8. The germline V gene encodes CDR1 KGHSH and CDR2 LQKENI. The CDR3 extends over 15 amino acids. The sequence derives from a person aged 55 to 75 with breast cancer. This chain uses TRBV18 with TRBJ2-7, with 9 bases matching TRBD1. The material sequenced was blood. For the CDR3, the DNA is TGTGCCAGCTCGCAAAAGACAGGGGGGGCCTACGAGCAGTACTTC. It yields the protein CASSQKTGGAYEQYF.